This note documents a single TCR beta chain sequence. Its cognate antigen is unknown. This sample stems from a study of tissue T cells after allogeneic stem cell transplantation. Points from the study as a whole: Few T cell clones were shared across patients, but motif clusters showed tissue-specific shared signatures.

Several lines of graft-versus-host disease therapy were given to all patients, all with gastrointestinal involvement. Median post-mortem interval was around 10 hours for GI, liver, skin and lymphoid tissues. Profiled with immunoSEQ multiplex PCR; TCRdb holds only in-frame clones, not every one. This sample has fewer than 9,500 clones, with approximately 84% found just once. Germline loops: CDR1 ENHRY, CDR2 SYGVKD. V was shortened by 2 bases and J by 8 bases, with 19 bases between the two germline ends. The CDR3 extends over 17 amino acids. The chain employs TRBV10-3 and TRBJ1-6, with no clear D. The clonotype comes from a male patient older than 55 with steroid-refractory graft-versus-host disease after an allogeneic stem cell transplant. Some T cells could come from the graft donor. This sample comprised skin, obtained at autopsy. CDR3 sequence reads: CAISELNGGGTDSPLHF. DNA for the CDR3: TGTGCCATCAGTGAGCTGAACGGTGGCGGAACTGATTCACCCCTCCACTTT.